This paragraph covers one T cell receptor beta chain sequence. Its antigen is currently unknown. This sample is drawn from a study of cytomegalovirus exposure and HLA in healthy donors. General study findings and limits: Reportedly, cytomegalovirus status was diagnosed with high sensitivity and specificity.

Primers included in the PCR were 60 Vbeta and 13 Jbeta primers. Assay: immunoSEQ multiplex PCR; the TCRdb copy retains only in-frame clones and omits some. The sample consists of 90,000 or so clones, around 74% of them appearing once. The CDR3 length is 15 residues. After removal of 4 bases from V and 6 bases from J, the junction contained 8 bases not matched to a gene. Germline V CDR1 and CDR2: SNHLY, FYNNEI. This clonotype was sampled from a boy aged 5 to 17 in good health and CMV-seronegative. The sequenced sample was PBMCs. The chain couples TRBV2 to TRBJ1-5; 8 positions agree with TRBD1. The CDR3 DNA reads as TGTGCCAGCAGTGTGATTGGACAGGGAGTTCAGCCCCAGCATTTT. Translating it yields CASSVIGQGVQPQHF.